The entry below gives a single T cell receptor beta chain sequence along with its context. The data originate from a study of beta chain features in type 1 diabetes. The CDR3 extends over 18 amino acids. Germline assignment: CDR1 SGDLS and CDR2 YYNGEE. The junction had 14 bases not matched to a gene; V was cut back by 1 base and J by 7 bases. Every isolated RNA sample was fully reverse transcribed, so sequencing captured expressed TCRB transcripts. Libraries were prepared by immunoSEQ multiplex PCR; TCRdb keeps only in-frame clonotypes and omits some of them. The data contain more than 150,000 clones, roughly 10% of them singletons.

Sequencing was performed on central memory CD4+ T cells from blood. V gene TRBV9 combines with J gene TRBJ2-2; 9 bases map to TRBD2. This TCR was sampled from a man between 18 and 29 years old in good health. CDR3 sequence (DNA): TGTGCCAGCAGCGTAAAACCCCTGAGGACTAGCGCGGGCGGGGAGCTGTTTTTT. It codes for CASSVKPLRTSAGGELFF.